Below, 14 T cell receptor beta chains from the same sample are listed, as sequenced in a study of T-cell reconstitution after alpha-beta-depleted transplantation in children. Using unique molecular identifiers, the investigators prepared the TCRbeta library. One entry per CDR3 protein results from TCRdb running MiXCR on the PCR reads. This repertoire shows about a million distinct CDR3 sequences, 25% to 35% found once; its top ten account for around 30%. The sequences come from PBMCs, mostly from graft donor cells, collected 360 days after TCRalphabeta/CD19-depleted stem cell transplant. These TCRs come from a boy younger than two who had a stem cell transplant for SCID, so the T cells may come from the graft donor.

The CDR3 region is CASSPPRGQDTDTQYF. CDR3 sequence (DNA): TGTGCCAGCAGCCCCCCGCGGGGGCAGGACACAGATACGCAGTATTTT. The chain joins TRBV7-6 to TRBJ2-3, with D perhaps matching TRBD2 (7 bases). CDR1 SGHVS and CDR2 FNYEAQ come from the germline V gene. Trimming removed 5 bases from V and 2 bases from J, with 17 bases in between. The CDR3 length is 16 residues. The variable domain in full, completed from reference TRBV7-6 and TRBJ2-3, reads GAGVSQSPRYKVTKRGQDVALRCDPISGHVSLYWYRQALGQGPEFLTYFNYEAQQDKSGLPNDRFSAERPEGSISTLTIQRTEQRDSAMYRCASSPPRGQDTDTQYFGPGTRLTVL.

This clonotype turned up a few times. This sequence joins TRBV5-1 and TRBJ2-5; tentatively, D is TRBD1 (6 bases). CDR3 length equals 16 residues. V lost 4 bases and J lost 5, with 21 bases in between. Germline V gene data show CDR1 as SGHRS and CDR2 as YFSETQ. CDR3: CASSLSSVPRGETQYF. In DNA form, the CDR3 reads TGCGCCAGCAGCCTCTCCAGCGTTCCTAGGGGGGAGACCCAGTACTTC.

This clonotype was counted a few times. The CDR3 DNA is TGTGCCAGCAGTCGAGGAAAGACGGTAGAGGAAAAACTGTTTTTT. Amino acid sequence: CASSRGKTVEEKLFF. The genes are TRBV12-3 or TRBV12-4 and TRBJ1-4, with D unresolved. CDR3 length: 15 amino acids. Trimming removed 5 bases at V and 8 bases at J, with 18 bases between.

This clonotype was detected only a few times. This rearrangement joins TRBV4-2 to TRBJ2-7, with a possible D match to TRBD2 (6 bases). CDR3 length equals 16 residues. The V gene's germline CDR1 is LGHNA and CDR2 YNFKEQ. Trimming removed 0 bases at V and 7 bases at J, with 19 bases between. The CDR3 region has the DNA TGTGCCAGCAGCCAAGACCAGGACAACCTAGGGAGGGAGCAGTACTTC. Its protein is CASSQDQDNLGREQYF.

The chain carries TRBV4-2 and TRBJ2-1; D unresolved. This CDR3 spans 16 amino acids. Trimming pared 2 bases from V and 6 bases from J, leaving 17 bases between. The germline V gene encodes CDR1 LGHNA and CDR2 YNFKEQ. The CDR3 DNA reads as TGTGCCAGCAGCCAACCCTCGCTCCCCTCCCGCAATGAGCAGTTCTTC. Protein product: CASSQPSLPSRNEQFF.

The chain is built from TRBV4-1 and TRBJ2-7; weak D call: TRBD2 (5 bases). This CDR3 is 15 amino acids long. Deletions cut 1 base from V and 0 bases from J, with 10 bases between. CDR1 MGHRA and CDR2 YSYEKL come from the germline V gene. The CDR3 nucleotides are TGCGCCAGCAGCCAAGTGGAGGACGTCTCCTACGAGCAGTACTTC. Its translation is CASSQVEDVSYEQYF.

The genes are TRBV12-3 or TRBV12-4 and TRBJ2-2, with a tentative D call TRBD2 (5 bases). Deletions cut 0 bases from V and 5 bases from J, with 7 bases between. The CDR3 covers 14 residues. The DNA of the CDR3 is TGTGCCAGCAGTTTAGCAACGGGGACCGGGGAGCTGTTTTTT. It encodes CASSLATGTGELFF.

Only a few counts were recorded for this clonotype. The chain joins TRBV29-1 to TRBJ2-1; D remains unclear. This CDR3 is built from 11 residues. Germline-derived CDR1 and CDR2 are SQVTM and ANQGSEA. Trimming removed 5 bases at V and 6 bases at J, with 8 bases between. As DNA, the CDR3 is TGCAGCGTTCCCAACGGCAATGAGCAGTTCTTC. Amino acid sequence: CSVPNGNEQFF.

The chain couples TRBV6-1 to TRBJ2-5, with TRBD2 matching over 7 bases. With 6 bases clipped from V and 1 base from J, the junction kept 2 bases outside the gene matches. Germline V gene sequence: CDR1 MNHNS, CDR2 SASEGT. This CDR3 is built from 13 residues. CDR3 coding DNA: TGTGCCAGCAGCGGGACTATCCAAGAGACCCAGTACTTC. Amino acid sequence: CASSGTIQETQYF.

V is TRBV5-5 and J is TRBJ2-4; unclear D gene. The CDR3 runs to 16 residues. Trimming removed 2 bases from V and 4 bases from J, with 16 bases in between. CDR1 is SGHKS and CDR2 is YYEKEE in the germline V gene (reference sequence). The CDR3 DNA is TGTGCCAGCAGCTTAGGGCAGGCCGCCTTAAAAAACATTCAGTACTTC. Protein: CASSLGQAALKNIQYF.

The genes are TRBV5-1 and TRBJ2-5; a possible D gene is TRBD1 (5 bases). The germline CDR1 and CDR2 sequences are SGHRS and YFSETQ. The CDR3 totals 16 residues. The germline V and J ends were trimmed by 3 bases and 4 bases, with 19 bases remaining between them. CDR3 protein: CASSWMGPPRLETQYF. The CDR3, as DNA: TGCGCCAGCAGCTGGATGGGGCCTCCCCGGTTAGAGACCCAGTACTTC.

The chain recombines TRBV12-3 or TRBV12-4 with TRBJ1-5; tentatively, D is TRBD1 (5 bases). The CDR3 extends over 16 amino acids. V gave up 10 bases and J gave up 0 bases, with 19 bases separating them. CDR3 DNA sequence: TGTGCCAACTTGGGGGAGGGGCACGATAGCAATCAGCCCCAGCATTTT. Translating it yields CANLGEGHDSNQPQHF.

J is TRBJ2-1 and V is TRBV6-1, with 11 nucleotides matching TRBD2. J was trimmed by 4 bases and V by 5 bases; bases with no gene match: 13. CDR1 is MNHNS and CDR2 is SASEGT in the germline V gene. The CDR3 has 18 residues. The DNA of the CDR3 is TGTGCCAGCAGTATATTTCGGGCTAGCGGGGGGCGTTACAATGAGCAGTTCTTC. Protein product: CASSIFRASGGRYNEQFF.

This clonotype has only a few counts. The chain links TRBV20-1 to TRBJ2-5; maybe TRBD2 (5 bases). CDR1 DFQATT and CDR2 SNEGSKA come from the germline V gene (reference sequence). The length of the CDR3 is 12 residues. V lost 5 bases to trimming and J lost 3 bases, with 10 bases between them. In DNA, the CDR3 is TGCAGTGCTCACGTCGGGAAAGAGACCCAGTACTTC. Encoded protein: CSAHVGKETQYF.